The clone carrying this T cell receptor (beta chain) was observed a handful of times. Its antigen is not identified. This entry belongs to a study of beta chain features in type 1 diabetes. cDNA synthesis used the whole RNA isolate, giving expressed TCRB sequences. The repertoire was sequenced with immunoSEQ multiplex PCR; TCRdb's copy has only in-frame clones and lacks some. The sample records more than 100,000 clones, roughly 10% being singletons. Study-level points and caveats: A potential PCR bias toward shorter templates would be equal in patient and control samples. TCRB CDR3s were moderately but significantly shorter in Type 1 diabetes patients in all four CD4+ subsets.

A CD45RO/CCR7/CD25/CD127/CD95/CD27 panel sorted naive, central memory, regulatory and stem cell-like memory CD4+ cells. Each of the sorted populations had a purity greater than 98%. The TCR sequence derives from a man aged 30 to 45 with type 1 diabetes. Sample: central memory CD4+ T cells from blood.

For the CDR3, the DNA is TGCAGCGCCCATCCGGACAGGGAGATAGATACGCAGTATTTT. Amino acid sequence: CSAHPDREIDTQYF. The chain couples TRBV29-1 to TRBJ2-3; 8 bases agree with TRBD1. Germline assignment: CDR1 SQVTM and CDR2 ANQGSEA. V shed 7 bases and J 5 bases; nucleotides not matched to a gene: 11. The CDR3 runs to 14 residues.